This T cell receptor beta chain appears in the sequencing data of a study of blood T cell repertoires in COVID-19. Across the whole study: Material from acute and convalescent COVID-19 was sourced from the United States, Italy and Spain. PBMCs, B-cell-depleted T cells, or T cells provided the cDNA or gDNA that made up the material.

The protocol was immunoSEQ multiplex PCR, while the TCRdb copy is restricted to in-frame clones and leaves out a portion. The sample includes approximately 250,000 clones, 85% of them seen just once. This clone has only a few counts. The V end lost 5 bases, the J end lost 5 bases, and 21 bases lay between the germline ends. The CDR3 length is 17 residues. Germline V gene data show CDR1 as SEHNR and CDR2 as FQNEAQ (reference sequence). The chain combines TRBV7-9 with TRBJ2-2, with a possible D match to TRBD2 (7 bases). The clonotype originates from a man aged 45-65 years with COVID-19, enrolled during active disease. Input material: peripheral blood. This chain's CDR3 is CASSRQPGGRITGELFF. CDR3 nucleotides: TGTGCCAGCAGCCGCCAGCCGGGGGGCCGTATAACCGGGGAGCTGTTTTTT.